This T cell receptor (beta chain) was documented in a study of T cell clonotyping in hematopoietic cell transplantation (dated by TCRdb to the early 2020s). As for the study more broadly: A total of roughly 130 blood samples were collected in the study from around 40 consecutive transplant recipients and their related donors. Recruitment of patients was conducted between 2015 and January 2017, and follow-up was continued until late 2020 or death.

The CDR3 numbers 17 residues from cysteine through phenylalanine. Only the CDR3 part of the read is kept: 51 bases, read in frame from the first base. V sheds 0 bases and J sheds 0 bases, leaving 12 bases between their ends. CDR1 and CDR2 are read off the germline V gene (reference sequence) as SGHNT and YYREEE. The immunoSEQ assay, a bias-controlled multiplex PCR with V- and J-specific primers, was used to amplify TCR beta CDR3 regions from genomic DNA. In a second PCR step, the CDR3 amplicons were tagged with a proprietary barcode plus Illumina adapter sequences. An Illumina MiSeq instrument was used for sequencing of the CDR3 libraries. From the authors' description of their analysis: Export and quality control were performed with immunoSEQ Analyzer 3.0, and downstream analyses were performed with R Bioconductor and Immunarch. Only productive rearrangements within the normalized downsampled data set were used in the calculation of repertoire metrics. In the normalized cohort, a clonotype counted as pathologically expanded if the clonotype was larger than 5 templates. Repertoire diversity was measured with the Inverse Simpson Index. To capture all clonotypes, CMV-specificity analyses were performed on the non-normalized data set. This is the immuneACCESS table as TCRdb keeps it, with only in-frame sequences that have V and J called. A part of the clones is gone; compared with another copy, unresolved V genes explain less than half, and the rest is unexplained. V, J and clone size are those of that table, while D and trimming were read from the DNA. The sample table lists 9,500 to 12,000 clones, roughly 89% of them with a count of one. Under 50% of the sample lies in the top ten.

In the case of this clone: Its specific antigen is unknown. The input lacks base qualities; no much larger clone sits a single base away.

Results and caveats for the whole study, not just this receptor: Broader posttransplant TCR repertoire diversity was predicted by donor and pretransplant recipient Inverse Simpson Index values. After transplant, TCR diversity in recipients dropped, and pathologically expanded clonotypes climbed progressively between day 30 and day 180. The sample size was limited and the cells went unsorted, which meant the CD4 and CD8 repertoire contributions could not be told apart. Only a small fraction of recipient repertoires overlapped donor repertoires, with over 95% appearing de novo at the given depth.

The time point label for this specimen denotes: 180 days after allo-HCT. Blood samples were obtained from recipients approximately 28 days before transplant and at days 30, 100 and 180 after transplant. Nuclei Lysis Solution was used to extract genomic DNA from fresh or cryopreserved unfractionated peripheral blood mononuclear cells. The sequenced sample was PBMCs, obtained 180 days after allogeneic stem cell transplant. The V gene is TRBV5-4 and the J gene is TRBJ2-2; the D segment cannot be called with confidence. This TCR was sampled from a male patient between 60 and 69 years old who had an allogeneic stem cell transplant from an unrelated donor, so the T cells may come from the graft donor. Some clones in this sample may be carry-over from other donors' samples. The CDR3 region: CASSLVAFQTNTGELFF. The nucleotide sequence reads TGTGCCAGCAGCTTGGTTGCCTTTCAGACGAACACCGGGGAGCTGTTTTTT.